Below, 10 T cell receptor beta chains from the same sample are listed, as sequenced in a study of shared clonotypes between healthy human individuals. TCRdb's table, derived via immunoSEQ multiplex PCR, lists solely in-frame clones and lacks some. The sample includes about 1.1 million clones, around 78% of them seen just once. Sequenced: memory CD4+ T cells from PBMCs. Described subset: CD45RA-negative fraction. These receptors came from a man aged 18 to 29 in good health. Some clones in this sample may be carry-over from other donors' samples.

This sequence joins TRBV11-2 and TRBJ1-1; D might be TRBD1 (6 bases). This CDR3 is 13 amino acids long. The germline gives CDR1 SGHAT, CDR2 FQNNGV. V lost 7 bases and J lost 3, with 12 bases in between. CDR3 sequence (DNA): TGTGCCAGCAACCGGGGGGCGTACACTGAAGCTTTCTTT. Translated: CASNRGAYTEAFF.

The chain is built from TRBV19 and TRBJ2-3, with 7 positions matching TRBD2. Germline V CDR1 and CDR2: LNHDA, SQIVND (reference sequence). J gave up 3 bases and V 6 bases, and 9 bases lay outside the gene matches. The length of the CDR3 is 15 residues. The CDR3 sequence is CASSPGLILTDTQYF. The CDR3 region has the DNA TGTGCCAGTAGCCCGGGACTAATCTTAACAGATACGCAGTATTTT.

The chain employs TRBV11-2 and TRBJ2-3; possibly TRBD1 for D (6 bases). Trimming pared 1 base from V and 1 base from J, leaving 21 bases between. The CDR3 is made up of 19 amino acids. The V gene's germline CDR1 is SGHAT and CDR2 FQNNGV. DNA of the CDR3: TGTGCCAGCAGCTTAGGCTGGGGTTGGACAGTCTATGGCACAGATACGCAGTATTTT. Translated, it gives CASSLGWGWTVYGTDTQYF.

The gene calls are TRBV27 and TRBJ1-6; D is unclear. The CDR3 contains 16 residues. CDR1 and CDR2 from the germline V gene are MNHEY and SMNVEV (reference sequence). V shed 0 bases and J shed 3 bases, with 9 bases lying between them. CDR3 in amino acids: CASSLSALLYNSPLHF. CDR3 in DNA: TGTGCCAGCAGTTTATCGGCCCTCCTCTATAATTCACCCCTCCACTTT.

This chain uses TRBV2 with TRBJ1-4, with 7 bases fitting TRBD1. The germline V gene encodes CDR1 SNHLY and CDR2 FYNNEI. This CDR3 contains 14 residues. V shed 8 bases and J 1 base; nucleotides not matched to a gene: 4. CDR3 loop: CASGGTVTNEKLFF. CDR3 DNA sequence: TGTGCCAGCGGAGGGACAGTAACTAATGAAAAACTGTTTTTT.

The chain combines TRBV28 with TRBJ2-2, with TRBD1 matching over 7 bases. V lost 6 bases and J lost 1; bases outside the gene matches: 8. Germline lookup yields CDR1 MDHEN and CDR2 SYDVKM. The CDR3 loop spans 16 amino acids. The CDR3 DNA follows: TGTGCCAGCAGCAGACCGACAGGGATGAACACCGGGGAGCTGTTTTTT. The encoded protein is CASSRPTGMNTGELFF.

About this clone itself: One end of the junction is discordant with germline, which a read error may explain. CDR3 amino acids: CASSADRAVDF. The CDR3 region has the DNA TGTGCCAGCAGTGCCGACAGGGCTGTAGACTTC. The chain couples TRBV2 to TRBJ2-7; TRBD1 matches at 7 bases. The CDR3 spans 11 residues. The germline V gene encodes CDR1 SNHLY and CDR2 FYNNEI.

The CDR3 bases are TGTGCCAGCAGTTACGGAGGAGACCGTTACGAGCAGTACTTC. It is translated as CASSYGGDRYEQYF. The genes are TRBV6-6 and TRBJ2-7, with a tentative D call TRBD2 (5 bases). This CDR3 has 14 residues. CDR1 and CDR2 (germline): MNHNY, SVGAGI (reference sequence). The V end lost 2 bases, the J end lost 4 bases, and 12 bases lay between the germline ends.

The CDR3 spells CSVAQAVYTEAFF. The CDR3 bases are TGCAGCGTTGCACAAGCAGTTTACACTGAAGCTTTCTTT. This sequence joins TRBV29-1 and TRBJ1-1, with unresolved D. Germline values: CDR1 SQVTM, CDR2 ANQGSEA. The CDR3 is 13 residues long. Deletions cut 4 bases from V and 3 bases from J, with 12 bases between.

J is TRBJ1-4 and V is TRBV27; 9 bases fit TRBD1. The CDR3 runs to 15 residues. Germline CDR1 and CDR2: MNHEY and SMNVEV (reference sequence). The V gene end was trimmed by 5 bases and the J gene end by 3 bases; junction bases not matched to a gene: 4. This CDR3 is CASSIRQGANEKLFF. CDR3 DNA: TGTGCCAGCAGTATTAGACAGGGGGCTAATGAAAAACTGTTTTTT.